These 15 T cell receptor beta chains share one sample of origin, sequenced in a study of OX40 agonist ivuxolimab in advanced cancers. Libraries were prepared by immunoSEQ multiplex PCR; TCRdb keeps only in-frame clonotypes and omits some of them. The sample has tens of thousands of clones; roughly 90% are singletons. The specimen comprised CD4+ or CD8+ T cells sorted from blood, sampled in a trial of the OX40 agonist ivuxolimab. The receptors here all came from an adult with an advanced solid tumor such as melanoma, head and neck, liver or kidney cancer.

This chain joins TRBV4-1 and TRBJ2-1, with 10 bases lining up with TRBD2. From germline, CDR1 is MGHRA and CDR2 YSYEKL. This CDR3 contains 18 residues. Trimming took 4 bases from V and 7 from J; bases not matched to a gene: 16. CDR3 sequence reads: CASSLYLAGGWGGNEQFF. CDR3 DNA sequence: TGCGCCAGCAGCCTATACTTAGCGGGAGGATGGGGGGGGAATGAGCAGTTCTTC.

The CDR3 DNA follows: TGTGCCAGCAGTTACTTTATGCTGCGGGGTAAAGGGGAGCAGTACTTC. This encodes CASSYFMLRGKGEQYF. The chain links TRBV6-5 to TRBJ2-7; D possibly corresponds to TRBD2 (6 bases). The CDR3 length is 16 residues. Germline V CDR1 and CDR2: MNHEY, SVGAGI. V was shortened by 1 base and J by 7 bases, with 20 bases between the two germline ends.

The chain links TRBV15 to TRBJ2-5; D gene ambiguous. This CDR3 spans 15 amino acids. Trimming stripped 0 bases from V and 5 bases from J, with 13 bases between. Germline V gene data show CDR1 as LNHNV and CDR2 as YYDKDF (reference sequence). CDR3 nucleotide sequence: TGTGCCACCAGCAGAGATTATGCCAGTGTCGAGACCCAGTACTTC. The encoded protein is CATSRDYASVETQYF.

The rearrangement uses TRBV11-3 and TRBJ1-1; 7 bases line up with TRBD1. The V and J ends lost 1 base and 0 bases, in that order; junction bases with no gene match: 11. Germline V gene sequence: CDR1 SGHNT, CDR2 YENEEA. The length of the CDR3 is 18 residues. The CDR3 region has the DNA TGTGCCAGCAGCTTAGGGGGGGGACAGCAACTTATGAACACTGAAGCTTTCTTT. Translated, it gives CASSLGGGQQLMNTEAFF.

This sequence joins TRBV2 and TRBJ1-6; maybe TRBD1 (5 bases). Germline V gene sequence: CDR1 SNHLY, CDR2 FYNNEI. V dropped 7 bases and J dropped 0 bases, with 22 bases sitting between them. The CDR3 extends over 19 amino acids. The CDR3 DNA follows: TGTGCCAGCACCCAGACAGAGAATCCTTCGAGCTCCTATAATTCACCCCTCCACTTT. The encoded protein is CASTQTENPSSSYNSPLHF.

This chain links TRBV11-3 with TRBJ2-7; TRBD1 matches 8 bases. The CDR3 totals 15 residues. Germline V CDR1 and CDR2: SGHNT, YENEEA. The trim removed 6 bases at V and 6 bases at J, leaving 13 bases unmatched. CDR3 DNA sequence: TGTGCCAGCAGTGGCCAGGGACAGGTATCATCCGAGCAGTACTTC. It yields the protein CASSGQGQVSSEQYF.

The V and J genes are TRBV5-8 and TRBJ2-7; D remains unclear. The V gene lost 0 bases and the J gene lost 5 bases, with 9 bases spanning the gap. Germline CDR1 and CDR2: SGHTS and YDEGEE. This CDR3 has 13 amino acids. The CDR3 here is CASSLGGPHEQYF. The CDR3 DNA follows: TGTGCCAGCAGCTTGGGTGGCCCCCACGAGCAGTACTTC.

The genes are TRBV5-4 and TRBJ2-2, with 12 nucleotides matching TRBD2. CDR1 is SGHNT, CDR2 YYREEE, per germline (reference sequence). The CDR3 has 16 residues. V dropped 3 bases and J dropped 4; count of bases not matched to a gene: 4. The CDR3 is CASSSSSGGGTGELFF. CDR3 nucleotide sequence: TGTGCCAGCAGCTCCTCTAGCGGGGGGGGCACCGGGGAGCTGTTTTTT.

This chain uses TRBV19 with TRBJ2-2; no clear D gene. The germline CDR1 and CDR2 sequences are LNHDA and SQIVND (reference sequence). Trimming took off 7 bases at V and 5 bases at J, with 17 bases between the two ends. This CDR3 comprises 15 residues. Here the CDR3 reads CASTTPPLGTGELFF. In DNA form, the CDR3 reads TGTGCCAGTACCACACCCCCCCTAGGGACCGGGGAGCTGTTTTTT.

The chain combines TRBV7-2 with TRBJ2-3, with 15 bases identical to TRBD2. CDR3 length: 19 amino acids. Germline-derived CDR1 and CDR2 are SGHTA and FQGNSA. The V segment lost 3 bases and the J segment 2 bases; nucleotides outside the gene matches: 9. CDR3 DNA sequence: TGTGCCAGCAGCTTCGGCGGGACTAGCGGGGGGTTCCACACAGATACGCAGTATTTT. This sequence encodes CASSFGGTSGGFHTDTQYF.

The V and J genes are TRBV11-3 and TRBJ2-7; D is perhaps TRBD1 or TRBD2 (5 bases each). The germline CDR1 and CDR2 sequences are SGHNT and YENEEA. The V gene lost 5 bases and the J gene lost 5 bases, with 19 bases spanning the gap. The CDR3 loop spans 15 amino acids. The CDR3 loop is CASSPIWGFTDEQYF. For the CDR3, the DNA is TGTGCCAGCAGCCCCATTTGGGGGTTTACAGACGAGCAGTACTTC. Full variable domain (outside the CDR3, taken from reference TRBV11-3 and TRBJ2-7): EAGVVQSPRYKIIEKKQPVAFWCNPISGHNTLYWYLQNLGQGPELLIRYENEEAVDDSQLPKDRFSAERLKGVDSTLKIQPAELGDSAVYLCASSPIWGFTDEQYFGPGTRLTVT.

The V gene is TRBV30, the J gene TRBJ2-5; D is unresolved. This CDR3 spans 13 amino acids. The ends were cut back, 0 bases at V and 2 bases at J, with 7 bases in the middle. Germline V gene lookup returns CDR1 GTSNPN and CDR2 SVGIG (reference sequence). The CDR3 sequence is CAWSVNRQETQYF. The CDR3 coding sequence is TGTGCCTGGAGTGTAAATCGACAAGAGACCCAGTACTTC. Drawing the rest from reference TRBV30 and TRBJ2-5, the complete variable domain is SQTIHQWPATLVQPVGSPLSLECTVEGTSNPNLYWYRQAAGRGLQLLFYSVGIGQISSEVPQNLSASRPQDRQFILSSKKLLLSDSGFYLCAWSVNRQETQYFGPGTRLLVL.

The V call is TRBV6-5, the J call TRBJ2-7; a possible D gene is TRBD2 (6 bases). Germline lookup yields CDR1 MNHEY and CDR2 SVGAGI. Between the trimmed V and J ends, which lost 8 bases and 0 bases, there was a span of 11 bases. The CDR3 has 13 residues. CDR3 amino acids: CASFSGTSYEQYF. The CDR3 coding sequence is TGTGCCAGCTTTAGCGGAACCTCCTACGAGCAGTACTTC.

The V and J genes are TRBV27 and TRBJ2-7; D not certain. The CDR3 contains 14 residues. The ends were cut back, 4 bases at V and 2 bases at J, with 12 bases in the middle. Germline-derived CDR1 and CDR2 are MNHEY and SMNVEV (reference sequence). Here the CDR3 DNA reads TGTGCCAGCAGTTCCCCGGGCCTCACCTACGAGCAGTACTTC. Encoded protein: CASSSPGLTYEQYF.

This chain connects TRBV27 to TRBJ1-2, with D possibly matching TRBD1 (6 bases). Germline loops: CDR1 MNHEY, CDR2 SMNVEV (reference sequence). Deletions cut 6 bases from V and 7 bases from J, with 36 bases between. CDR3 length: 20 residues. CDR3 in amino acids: CASSGKGGESGKGVRSGYTF. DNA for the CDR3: TGTGCCAGCAGCGGAAAAGGGGGGGAGAGCGGAAAAGGGGTGAGGAGTGGCTACACCTTC.